Described below is a single TCR beta chain sequence and its context. This clonotype was seen a single time. The target of this receptor is not known. No base quality information exists; no much larger clone differs at one position. Evidence from a single read is weak. High-throughput TCR beta sequencing profiled peripheral blood CD8+ and CD4+ T cells from healthy donors, Susac syndrome patients and multiple sclerosis patients. The multiple sclerosis controls were treatment-naive patients whose relapsing-remitting disease, either stable or active, fulfilled the revised McDonald criteria. CD8+ TEMRA cells were enriched by FACS, while bulk CD8+ and CD4+ T cells were purified by magnetic negative isolation. Blood was drawn into EDTA tubes, processed within 24 hours, and PBMCs were isolated by density gradient centrifugation. PBMCs intended for TCR sequencing were cryopreserved in liquid nitrogen and were subsequently thawed in a 37 degrees C water bath. The sorted or isolated CD4+, CD8+ and CD8+ TEMRA cells had a purity of 90% or higher.

RNA was extracted using the RNeasy kit, and roughly 0.5 to 1 ug of the RNA was reverse transcribed with random hexamers. TCR beta CDR3 regions were amplified with the immunoSEQ multiplex PCR assay covering 54 Vbeta and 13 Jbeta segments. PCR amplification bias was corrected by using a synthetic template baseline for primer optimization and computational correction. Per the original workflow: Reads were assigned to V, D and J genes according to IMGT and analyzed in immunoSEQ Analyzer, with only productive sequences retained. Clonality was calculated as one minus the Shannon entropy normalized by log2 of the number of productive unique sequences. For each patient and control, public and private clones were evaluated within the 100 most prevalent clones. Clones were defined as Susac-specific if absent from the healthy and MS cohorts, from 1052 published viral clones and from other ImmuneACCESS disease sequences. TCRdb itself trimmed the public reads at Q25 with fastp, ran MiXCR and retained productive beta chains. Every CDR3 protein is listed once, alongside the most common genes and DNA of its rows. These V and J calls originate from TCRdb's pipeline instead of the authors' own analysis. Across this sample there are 150,000 or so distinct CDR3 sequences, with less than 97% seen only once. 0.14% to 0.15% of the sample lies in the top ten.

This specimen belongs to a study of CD8 T cells in Susac syndrome (dated by TCRdb to between 2018 and 2020). Regarding the complete study: The study used repertoire sequencing to test whether antigen drove CD8+ T cell activation and differentiation in Susac syndrome. The clonality of the CD8+ T cell repertoire was compared across 11 to 12 healthy donors, around 14 Susac syndrome patients and about 16 multiple sclerosis patients.

What the work shows at the level of the full study, not this receptor alone: The number of individuals in the TCR sequencing and HLA analysis was acknowledged as relatively small.

Deletion took 3 bases off V and 6 bases off J, with a span of 13 bases between the germline ends. The CDR3, from cysteine to phenylalanine, totals 13 residues. Here the CDR3 DNA is all that survives: 39 bases in frame from base 1. CDR1 and CDR2, looked up from the germline V gene, are SQVTM and ANQGSEA. The V and J genes are TRBV29-1 and TRBJ2-3; no D segment can be confidently identified. The sequenced material came from CD8+ T cells from PBMCs. This TCR came from a human donor with multiple sclerosis. The CDR3 has the sequence CSVDGLVGDTQYF. Here is the DNA: TGCAGCGTTGACGGGCTAGTCGGGGATACGCAGTATTTT.